This TCR beta chain appears in the sequencing data of a study of vaccination and CD4 T cells after COVID-19. Overall study context: Cultures acting as controls obtained a CEFX pool, an HIV-1 Nef pool, or no peptide.

Remarks on this clonotype: Its target is not known.

Study-wide points: Spike mono-reactivity held for 304 of 307 vaccine-specific clones in convalescent patients.

Trimming pared 3 bases from V and 8 bases from J, leaving 13 bases between. Per the germline V gene, CDR1 is DFQATT and CDR2 is SNEGSKA (reference sequence). The CDR3 has 13 amino acids. Treatment denoted: approximately nine-day PBMC culture with coronavirus spike peptide pools or control peptides (ViraFEST assay). According to the study, CD4+ T cells from the unexposed donor were gathered ahead of the COVID-19 pandemic (2011-2018). The Oncomine TCR Beta short-read assay was applied to DNA of cultured CD4+ T cells. TCRdb itself ran the PCR reads through MiXCR, one entry per CDR3 protein. The repertoire holds 7,000 or so distinct CDR3 sequences, with approximately 41% as singletons.

The sample was CD4+ T cells from blood, cultured in vitro. V is TRBV20-1 and J is TRBJ1-4; D might be TRBD1 (5 bases). This sequence was found in a human donor in good health. The CDR3 DNA sequence: TGCAGTGCTAGTTTAGCAGGGAACGAAAAACTGTTTTTT. Its translation is CSASLAGNEKLFF.